The T cell receptor beta chain described here comes from a study of blood T cell repertoires in COVID-19. Only in-frame clones appear in the TCRdb table, and some are missing; sequencing was by immunoSEQ multiplex PCR. Here the sample spans 200,000 to 250,000 clones, 85% to 90% being singletons. Input material: PBMCs or T cells enriched from blood (not recorded which). The clonotype originates from a woman aged 18-30 years in a cohort exposed to, infected with or recovered from COVID-19 (not recorded which).

CDR3 amino acids: CASSLGLAGPYEQYF. CDR3 nucleotide sequence: TGTGCCAGCAGCTTAGGACTAGCGGGCCCCTACGAGCAGTACTTC. The V gene is TRBV11-3, the J gene TRBJ2-7; 10 nucleotides align to TRBD2. The CDR3 spans 15 residues. CDR1 is SGHNT, CDR2 YENEEA, per germline. The trim removed 1 base at V and 2 bases at J, leaving 2 bases unmatched. Using reference TRBV11-3 and TRBJ2-7 for the parts outside the CDR3, the full variable domain is EAGVVQSPRYKIIEKKQPVAFWCNPISGHNTLYWYLQNLGQGPELLIRYENEEAVDDSQLPKDRFSAERLKGVDSTLKIQPAELGDSAVYLCASSLGLAGPYEQYFGPGTRLTVT.